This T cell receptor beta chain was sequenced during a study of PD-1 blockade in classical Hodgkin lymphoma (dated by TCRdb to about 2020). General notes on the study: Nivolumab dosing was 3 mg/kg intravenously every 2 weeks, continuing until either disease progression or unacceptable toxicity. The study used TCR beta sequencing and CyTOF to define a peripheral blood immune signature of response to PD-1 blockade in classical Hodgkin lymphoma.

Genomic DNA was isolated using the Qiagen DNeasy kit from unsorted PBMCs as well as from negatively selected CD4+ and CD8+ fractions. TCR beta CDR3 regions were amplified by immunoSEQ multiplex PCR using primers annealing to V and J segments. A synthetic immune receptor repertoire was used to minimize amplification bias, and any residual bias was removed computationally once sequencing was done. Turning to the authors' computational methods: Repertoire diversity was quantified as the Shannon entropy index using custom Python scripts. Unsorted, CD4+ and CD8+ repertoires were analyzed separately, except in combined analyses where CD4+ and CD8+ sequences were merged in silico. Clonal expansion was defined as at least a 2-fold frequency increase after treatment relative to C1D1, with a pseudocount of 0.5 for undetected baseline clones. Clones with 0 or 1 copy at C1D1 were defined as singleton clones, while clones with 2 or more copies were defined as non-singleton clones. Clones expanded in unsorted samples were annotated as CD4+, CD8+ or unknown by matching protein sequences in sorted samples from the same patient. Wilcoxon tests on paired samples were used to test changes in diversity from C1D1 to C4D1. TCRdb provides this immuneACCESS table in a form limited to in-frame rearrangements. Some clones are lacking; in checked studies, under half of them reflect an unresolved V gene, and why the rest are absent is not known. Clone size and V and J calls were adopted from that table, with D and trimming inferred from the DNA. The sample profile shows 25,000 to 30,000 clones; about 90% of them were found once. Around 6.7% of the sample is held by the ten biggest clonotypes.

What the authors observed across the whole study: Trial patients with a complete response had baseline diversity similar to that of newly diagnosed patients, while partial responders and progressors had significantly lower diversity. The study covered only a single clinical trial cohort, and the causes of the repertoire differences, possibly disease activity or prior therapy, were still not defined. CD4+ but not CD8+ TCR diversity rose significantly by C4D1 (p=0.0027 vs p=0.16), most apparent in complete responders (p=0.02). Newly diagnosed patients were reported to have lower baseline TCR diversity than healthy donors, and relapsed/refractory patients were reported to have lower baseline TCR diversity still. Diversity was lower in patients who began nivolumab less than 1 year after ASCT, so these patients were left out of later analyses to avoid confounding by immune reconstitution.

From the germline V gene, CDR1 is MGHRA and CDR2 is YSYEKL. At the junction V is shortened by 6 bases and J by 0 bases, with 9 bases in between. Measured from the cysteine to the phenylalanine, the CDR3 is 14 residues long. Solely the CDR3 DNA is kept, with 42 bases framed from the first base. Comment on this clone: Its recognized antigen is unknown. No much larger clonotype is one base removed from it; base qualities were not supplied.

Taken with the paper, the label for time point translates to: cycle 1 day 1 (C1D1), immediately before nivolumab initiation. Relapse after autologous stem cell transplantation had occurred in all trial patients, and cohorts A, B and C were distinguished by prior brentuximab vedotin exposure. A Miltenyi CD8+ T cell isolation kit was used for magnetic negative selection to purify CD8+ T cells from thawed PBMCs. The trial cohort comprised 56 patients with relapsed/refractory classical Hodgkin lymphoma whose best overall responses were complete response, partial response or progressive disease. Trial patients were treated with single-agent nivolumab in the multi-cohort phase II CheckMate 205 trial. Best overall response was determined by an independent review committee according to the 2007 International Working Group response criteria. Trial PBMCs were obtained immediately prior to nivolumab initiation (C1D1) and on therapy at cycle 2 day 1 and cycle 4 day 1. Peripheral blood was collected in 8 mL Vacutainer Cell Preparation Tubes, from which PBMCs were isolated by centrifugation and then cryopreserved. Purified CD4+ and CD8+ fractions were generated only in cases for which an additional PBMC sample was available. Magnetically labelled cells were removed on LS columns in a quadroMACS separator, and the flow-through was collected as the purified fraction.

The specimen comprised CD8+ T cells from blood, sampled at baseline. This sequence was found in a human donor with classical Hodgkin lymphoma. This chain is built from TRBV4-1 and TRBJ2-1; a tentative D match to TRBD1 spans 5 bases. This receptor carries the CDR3 CASRQESSYNEQFF. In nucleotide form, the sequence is TGCGCCAGCAGACAGGAAAGCTCCTACAATGAGCAGTTCTTC.